This TCR beta chain was recovered during a study of shared clonotypes between healthy human individuals. About the study: Every donor yielded three CD4 naive, three CD4 memory, two CD8 naive and one CD8 memory plate. Study-level results: Sequencing of the sorted subsets was shown by rarefaction to be incomplete despite large depth.

This table comes from immunoSEQ multiplex PCR, and its TCRdb copy is limited to in-frame clones, with some not included. The sample records roughly 1.5 million clones, nearly 99% being singletons. A word on this clone: Antigen: not known.

V dropped 1 base and J dropped 0 bases, with 7 bases sitting between them. Germline-derived CDR1 and CDR2 are LNHDA and SQIVND (reference sequence). The CDR3 spans 15 residues. The rearrangement links TRBV19 to TRBJ1-3; unclear D gene. Material for sequencing was naive CD4+ T cells sorted from blood. Described subset: CD45RA+ positively selected. This receptor was obtained from a man aged 25-45 years in good health. The CDR3 protein is CASSIVQVSGNTIYF. The CDR3 DNA reads as TGTGCCAGTAGTATAGTTCAAGTCTCTGGAAACACCATATATTTT.